This is a list of T cell receptor beta chains from one sample in a study of blood T cell repertoires in COVID-19. TCRdb keeps only in-frame clones here, not all; method: immunoSEQ multiplex PCR. The top ten hold 4.8% of the sample, which has tens of thousands of clones, 90% seen once. Specimen: peripheral blood. These receptors came from a human donor in a cohort sampled during active COVID-19. Both conserved end residues are part of each CDR3.

v_gene: TRBV18; j_gene: TRBJ1-4; CDR3aa: CASSPLAGPNEKLFF
v_gene: TRBV18; j_gene: TRBJ1-2; CDR3aa: CASSPGQGVGRGYTF
v_gene: TRBV5-4; j_gene: TRBJ2-1; CDR3aa: CASSTKQGLSSYNEQFF
v_gene: TRBV6-5; j_gene: TRBJ2-1; CDR3aa: CASSYRDNSYNEQFF
v_gene: TRBV7-3; j_gene: TRBJ1-1; CDR3aa: CASSTGTGGNTEAFF
v_gene: TRBV30; j_gene: TRBJ1-5; CDR3aa: CAWSITGTTNQPQHF
v_gene: TRBV7-8; j_gene: TRBJ2-7; CDR3aa: CASSLARGGRPSYEQYF
v_gene: TRBV5-8; j_gene: TRBJ1-4; CDR3aa: CASRRTGGSYGLFF
v_gene: TRBV14; j_gene: TRBJ1-1; CDR3aa: CASSRQGDTEAFF
v_gene: TRBV11-3; j_gene: TRBJ1-1; CDR3aa: CASSLGQGYTEAFF
v_gene: TRBV30; j_gene: TRBJ2-7; CDR3aa: CAWSVYDNYEQYF
v_gene: TRBV5-5; j_gene: TRBJ1-5; CDR3aa: CASSVDRVRQPQHF
v_gene: TRBV20-1; j_gene: TRBJ2-2; CDR3aa: CSASWQMNTGELFF
v_gene: TRBV7-2; j_gene: TRBJ2-5; CDR3aa: CASSLAVRDRGLRGTQYF
v_gene: TRBV7-2; j_gene: TRBJ1-3; CDR3aa: CASSPPRSGNTIYF
v_gene: TRBV10-1; j_gene: TRBJ1-2; CDR3aa: CASSESGNYGYTF
v_gene: TRBV18; j_gene: TRBJ2-1; CDR3aa: CASSKRHEREEQFF
v_gene: TRBV18; j_gene: TRBJ2-3; CDR3aa: CASSPPRGSDADTQYF
v_gene: TRBV9; j_gene: TRBJ2-1; CDR3aa: CASSAGNGFSDEQFF
v_gene: TRBV3-1/TRBV3-2; j_gene: TRBJ2-4; CDR3aa: CASSQDPARVAVAKNIQYF
v_gene: TRBV3-1/TRBV3-2; j_gene: TRBJ1-3; CDR3aa: CASSRGRNTIYF
v_gene: TRBV3-1/TRBV3-2; j_gene: TRBJ1-6; CDR3aa: CASSHPAQSSYNSPLHF
v_gene: TRBV5-1; j_gene: TRBJ2-7; CDR3aa: CASSFSGRGDEQYF
v_gene: TRBV4-1; j_gene: TRBJ2-7; CDR3aa: CASSQISGSVYEQYF
v_gene: TRBV19; j_gene: TRBJ1-5; CDR3aa: CASSWRGLGQPQHF
v_gene: TRBV15; j_gene: TRBJ2-7; CDR3aa: CATSGARTGGYEQYF
v_gene: TRBV7-9; j_gene: TRBJ1-6; CDR3aa: CASSTWANSPLHF
v_gene: TRBV3-1/TRBV3-2; j_gene: TRBJ1-6; CDR3aa: CASSDLRSYNSPLHF
v_gene: TRBV5-1; j_gene: TRBJ2-3; CDR3aa: CASSSRDRGVTDTQYF
v_gene: TRBV6-5; j_gene: TRBJ2-7; CDR3aa: CASRDRQGAYEQYF
v_gene: TRBV19; j_gene: TRBJ1-5; CDR3aa: CASSMGQRNQPQHF
v_gene: TRBV28; j_gene: TRBJ2-1; CDR3aa: CASSSGQSYNEQFF
v_gene: TRBV5-4; j_gene: TRBJ1-4; CDR3aa: CASSLGVLGDMREKLFF
v_gene: TRBV7-9; j_gene: TRBJ2-7; CDR3aa: CASNLQGTYEQYF
v_gene: TRBV5-1; j_gene: TRBJ2-5; CDR3aa: CASSLVVAEETQYF
v_gene: TRBV24-1; j_gene: TRBJ2-1; CDR3aa: CATGGGSGPANEQFF
v_gene: TRBV28; j_gene: TRBJ2-6; CDR3aa: CASSLQQSSGANVLTF
v_gene: TRBV2; j_gene: TRBJ2-2; CDR3aa: CASRFTGSGAGELFF
v_gene: TRBV19; j_gene: TRBJ2-7; CDR3aa: CASSIRSASSYEQYF
v_gene: TRBV15; j_gene: TRBJ2-3; CDR3aa: CATSRGSSGFTDTQYF
v_gene: TRBV6-5; j_gene: TRBJ2-1; CDR3aa: CACDFSGGYNEQFF
v_gene: TRBV21-1; j_gene: TRBJ1-1; CDR3aa: CASSKGQNMNTEAFF
v_gene: TRBV30; j_gene: TRBJ1-3; CDR3aa: CAWSFGGSSGNTIYF
v_gene: TRBV7-9; j_gene: TRBJ2-3; CDR3aa: CASSPGTRSTDTQYF
v_gene: TRBV7-6; j_gene: TRBJ1-5; CDR3aa: CASSLDSGILWHF
v_gene: TRBV6-2/TRBV6-3; j_gene: TRBJ2-5; CDR3aa: CASSSAGGGDETQYF
v_gene: TRBV2; j_gene: TRBJ1-5; CDR3aa: CASSRTGSDQPQHF
v_gene: TRBV19; j_gene: TRBJ1-1; CDR3aa: CASSITENTEAFF
v_gene: TRBV30; j_gene: TRBJ2-7; CDR3aa: CAWKDDSYEQYF
v_gene: TRBV19; j_gene: TRBJ2-7; CDR3aa: CASSFTGQGDEQYF
v_gene: TRBV29-1; j_gene: TRBJ2-7; CDR3aa: CSVELGLGGYEQYF